This T cell receptor (beta chain) was sequenced in a study of blood T cells in healthy people across ages. Across the whole study: Capture by template switching was about one barcoded beta molecule per two T cells.

Isolation of PBMCs gave at least 7 million cells per sample. The length of the CDR3 is 15 residues. From germline, CDR1 is SGHTA and CDR2 FQGNSA. Deletions cut 2 bases from V and 2 bases from J, with 11 bases between. For the second PCR, which ran for about 6 to 12 cycles, a sample-barcoded 5' primer and a J-beta primer mix were used. Individual samples furnished no less than 3 million CDR3-containing paired-end reads apiece. MiXCR was run by TCRdb on the 5' RACE reads, yielding one entry per CDR3 protein. The repertoire includes roughly 680,000 distinct CDR3 sequences, 45% to 50% of them detected once, and about a third sits in the top ten.

The chain uses TRBV7-2 and TRBJ2-3; D is ambiguous. Sequencing used blood. This sequence was found in an older woman in good health. The DNA for the CDR3 is TGTGCCAGCAGCTTAAGAGACCAAGACACAGATACGCAGTATTTT. This codes for CASSLRDQDTDTQYF. The variable domain in full, completed from reference TRBV7-2 and TRBJ2-3, reads GAGVSQSPSNKVTEKGKDVELRCDPISGHTALYWYRQSLGQGLEFLIYFQGNSAPDKSGLPSDRFSAERTGGSVSTLTIQRTQQEDSAVYLCASSLRDQDTDTQYFGPGTRLTVL.